The 21 T cell receptor beta chains presented below share a single source sample, sequenced in a study of blood T cells in healthy people across ages. Through a sample-barcoded 5' primer and a J-beta primer mix, a second PCR was run for roughly 6 to 11 cycles. TCRdb re-derived calls from the 5' RACE reads in MiXCR, one entry per CDR3 protein. The sample includes 1,300,000 or so distinct CDR3 sequences, around 59% of them seen just once. Sequenced: blood. The source of these receptors is a man between 18 and 35 years old in good health.

The chain recombines TRBV12-3 or TRBV12-4 with TRBJ2-5, with D perhaps given as TRBD1 or TRBD2 (5 bases each). This CDR3 is built from 15 residues. This CDR3 reads CVNSLGPIPQETQYF. The CDR3 bases are TGTGTCAACAGTTTGGGACCTATACCCCAAGAGACCCAGTACTTC.

V usage is TRBV6-4 and J usage is TRBJ2-2; D possibly corresponds to TRBD2 (5 bases). The germline gives CDR1 MRHNA, CDR2 SNTAGT. Deletions cut 5 bases from V and 6 bases from J, with 10 bases between. The CDR3 covers 13 residues. The CDR3 reads CASSPSLPGELFF. CDR3 nucleotides: TGTGCCAGCAGTCCTAGCTTGCCCGGGGAGCTGTTTTTT.

The sample holds a few counts of this clonotype. The chain employs TRBV4-1 and TRBJ2-3; the D is unclear. Germline V gene lookup returns CDR1 MGHRA and CDR2 YSYEKL. The CDR3 loop spans 16 amino acids. V dropped 0 bases and J dropped 3 bases, with 13 bases sitting between them. CDR3 region: CASSQDGPPGTDTQYF. The CDR3 region has the DNA TGCGCCAGCAGCCAAGATGGGCCTCCCGGGACAGATACGCAGTATTTT.

This clonotype was counted only a few times. The CDR3 region is CASRQGSGRSADTQYF. For the CDR3, the DNA is TGTGCCAGCAGACAAGGTAGCGGGAGGTCGGCAGATACGCAGTATTTT. The V gene is TRBV11-2, the J gene TRBJ2-3, with TRBD2 matching over 10 bases. The trim removed 6 bases at V and 4 bases at J, leaving 10 bases unmatched. There are 16 residues in the CDR3. The germline V gene has CDR1 SGHAT and CDR2 FQNNGV.

V and J are TRBV29-1 and TRBJ1-2, with 7 bases lining up with TRBD1. The germline gives CDR1 SQVTM, CDR2 ANQGSEA. Trimming removed 5 bases from V and 3 bases from J; junction bases left unmatched: 9. The CDR3 runs 14 residues. CDR3: CSVRRGGGDYGYTF. Here the CDR3 DNA reads TGCAGCGTTCGGAGGGGAGGGGGCGACTATGGCTACACCTTC.

The chain carries TRBV7-9 and TRBJ2-1; 8 bases are shared with TRBD2. CDR1 and CDR2 from the germline V gene are SEHNR and FQNEAQ (reference sequence). The CDR3 loop spans 15 amino acids. V trimming: 2 bases; J trimming: 4 bases; junction bases outside the gene matches: 4. The CDR3 protein is CASSLSGSLYNEQFF. The CDR3 DNA is TGTGCCAGCAGCTTAAGCGGGAGTTTGTACAATGAGCAGTTCTTC. The full variable domain, with the rest looked up from reference TRBV7-9 and TRBJ2-1, is DTGVSQNPRHKITKRGQNVTFRCDPISEHNRLYWYRQTLGQGPEFLTYFQNEAQLEKSRLLSDRFSAERPKGSFSTLEIQRTEQGDSAMYLCASSLSGSLYNEQFFGPGTRLTVL.

This chain links TRBV27 with TRBJ2-1; 15 nucleotides match TRBD2. V was pared by 2 bases and J by 1 base, with 6 bases of the junction left unmatched. Germline V CDR1 and CDR2: MNHEY, SMNVEV (reference sequence). This CDR3 has 19 amino acids. The CDR3 nucleotides are TGTGCCAGCAGTTTAAACGGACTAGCGGGAGGGTGGTCCTACAATGAGCAGTTCTTC. As protein: CASSLNGLAGGWSYNEQFF.

The rearrangement links TRBV9 to TRBJ2-7; D is unresolved. Trimming removed 4 bases from V and 6 bases from J, with 14 bases in between. CDR1 and CDR2 from the germline V gene are SGDLS and YYNGEE. The CDR3 is 13 amino acids. The CDR3 reads CASSLNTASEQYF. Here the CDR3 DNA reads TGTGCCAGCAGCCTTAACACTGCCTCCGAGCAGTACTTC.

The J gene is TRBJ1-2, the V gene TRBV10-3, with D tentatively TRBD1 (6 bases). The CDR3 contains 16 residues. Germline V gene lookup returns CDR1 ENHRY and CDR2 SYGVKD. V gave up 2 bases and J gave up 7 bases, with 20 bases separating them. CDR3 sequence reads: CAISERRPGAGAGYTF. In DNA form, the CDR3 reads TGTGCCATCAGTGAGAGGCGTCCGGGGGCCGGCGCTGGCTACACCTTC.

This clonotype was counted only a few times. The gene calls are TRBV6-2 or TRBV6-3 and TRBJ2-1; 9 bases line up with TRBD2. Trimming cost V 7 bases and J 6 bases; bases outside gene matches: 10. Looked up from germline, CDR1 is MNHEY and CDR2 is SVGEGT. The CDR3 has 15 residues. The CDR3 DNA follows: TGTGCCAGCATCCTCGGTAGCGGGAGCGGCAATGAGCAGTTCTTC. It yields the protein CASILGSGSGNEQFF.

This clonotype was recorded at least ten times. The chain's CDR3 is CASSSTSGANVLTF. The CDR3 DNA reads TGTGCCAGCAGCTCGACCTCTGGGGCCAACGTCCTGACTTTC. This chain links TRBV7-2 with TRBJ2-6, with no clear D. V lost 4 bases and J lost 0, with 4 bases in between. The CDR3 extends over 14 amino acids. CDR1 SGHTA and CDR2 FQGNSA come from the germline V gene.

This clonotype was observed a few times. The chain has TRBV29-1 and TRBJ2-7; D call uncertain. V was trimmed by 4 bases and J by 4 bases, leaving 8 bases between them. The CDR3 loop spans 11 amino acids. Germline V gene lookup returns CDR1 SQVTM and CDR2 ANQGSEA. The CDR3, as DNA: TGCAGCGTTGTACAGAAGTACGAGCAGTACTTC. Translated, it gives CSVVQKYEQYF.

The chain's CDR3 is CASSDFVNTEAFF. The DNA for the CDR3 is TGTGCCAGCAGTGACTTTGTGAACACTGAAGCTTTCTTT. The rearrangement joins TRBV25-1 to TRBJ1-1; D gene unclear. The V gene's germline CDR1 is MGHDK and CDR2 SYGVNS. The CDR3 is 13 amino acids. V lost 3 bases and J 0 bases, leaving 5 bases between the germline ends.

The rearrangement links TRBV14 to TRBJ2-1; D not certain. This CDR3 spans 14 amino acids. Trimming removed 3 bases from V and 1 base from J, with 7 bases in between. Germline loops: CDR1 SGHDN, CDR2 FVKESK. The CDR3 DNA sequence: TGTGCCAGCAGCCATTATAGGTCCTACAATGAGCAGTTCTTC. Residues: CASSHYRSYNEQFF.

The chain is built from TRBV20-1 and TRBJ2-3; D possibly matches TRBD1 or TRBD2 (5 bases each). The V gene lost 1 base and the J gene lost 2 bases, with 16 bases spanning the gap. This CDR3 is 16 amino acids long. CDR1 is DFQATT, CDR2 SNEGSKA, per germline (reference sequence). The DNA for the CDR3 is TGCAGTGCTAGAGGAGACTTGAGGGGCCTCACAGATACGCAGTATTTT. The encoded protein is CSARGDLRGLTDTQYF.

J is TRBJ2-4 and V is TRBV11-2; 9 bases agree with TRBD2. The CDR3 runs 14 residues. Trimming removed 5 bases from V and 6 bases from J; junction bases left unmatched: 5. The germline V gene encodes CDR1 SGHAT and CDR2 FQNNGV. The CDR3 region has the DNA TGTGCCAGCAGCCCGCAGCGGGGGGCAAACATTCAGTACTTC. Protein: CASSPQRGANIQYF.

The chain is built from TRBV20-1 and TRBJ2-7; D is perhaps TRBD1 (5 bases). Germline CDR1 and CDR2: DFQATT and SNEGSKA (reference sequence). The CDR3 contains 14 residues. V gave up 3 bases and J gave up 3 bases, with 15 bases separating them. The CDR3 sequence is CSASRASTDYEQYF. The CDR3 DNA sequence: TGCAGTGCTAGCCGCGCTTCGACAGACTACGAGCAGTACTTC.

The chain couples TRBV29-1 to TRBJ1-1; no clear D. Trimming cost V 4 bases and J 0 bases, with 6 bases left between them. Germline CDR1 SQVTM, CDR2 ANQGSEA. This CDR3 contains 12 residues. The CDR3 here is CSVGTMNTEAFF. In DNA form, the CDR3 reads TGCAGCGTTGGGACCATGAACACTGAAGCTTTCTTT.

The chain employs TRBV5-8 and TRBJ2-4; D unclear. The CDR3 is 16 residues long. V was shortened by 10 bases and J by 0 bases, with 20 bases between the two germline ends. Germline V gene data show CDR1 as SGHTS and CDR2 as YDEGEE. CDR3 sequence reads: CAGRGAHNIAKNIQYF. DNA for the CDR3: TGTGCCGGTCGAGGTGCCCACAACATAGCCAAAAACATTCAGTACTTC.

J is TRBJ2-4 and V is TRBV11-1; TRBD1 matches 9 bases. The J call may be incorrect, as the DNA end agrees better with TRBJ2-7. The CDR3 has 14 amino acids. Germline V lookup: CDR1 SGHAT, CDR2 FQDESV (reference sequence). CDR3 nucleotide sequence: TGTGCCAGCAGCTTCGGACAGGGGAGCGACGAGCAGTACTTC. It translates to CASSFGQGSDEQYF.

The chain employs TRBV10-3 and TRBJ2-1; TRBD2 matches 10 bases. Germline V gene sequence: CDR1 ENHRY, CDR2 SYGVKD. The CDR3 is 14 residues long. V gave up 6 bases and J gave up 7 bases; unmatched junction bases: 6. CDR3 protein: CAISSAGGLNEQFF. DNA of the CDR3: TGTGCCATCAGCTCAGCGGGGGGGCTAAATGAGCAGTTCTTC.